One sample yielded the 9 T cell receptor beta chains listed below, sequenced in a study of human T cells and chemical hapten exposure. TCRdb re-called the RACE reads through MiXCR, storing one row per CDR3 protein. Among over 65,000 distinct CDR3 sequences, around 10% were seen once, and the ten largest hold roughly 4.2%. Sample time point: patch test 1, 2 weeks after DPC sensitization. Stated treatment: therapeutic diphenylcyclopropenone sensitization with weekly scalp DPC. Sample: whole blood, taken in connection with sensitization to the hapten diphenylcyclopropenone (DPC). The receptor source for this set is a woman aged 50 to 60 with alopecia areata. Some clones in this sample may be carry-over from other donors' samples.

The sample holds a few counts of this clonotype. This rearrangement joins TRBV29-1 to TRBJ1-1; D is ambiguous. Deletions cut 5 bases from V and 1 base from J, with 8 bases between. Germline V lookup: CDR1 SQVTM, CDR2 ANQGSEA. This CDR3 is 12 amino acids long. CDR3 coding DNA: TGCAGCGTTTGCAGGTCGAACACTGAAGCTTTCTTT. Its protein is CSVCRSNTEAFF.

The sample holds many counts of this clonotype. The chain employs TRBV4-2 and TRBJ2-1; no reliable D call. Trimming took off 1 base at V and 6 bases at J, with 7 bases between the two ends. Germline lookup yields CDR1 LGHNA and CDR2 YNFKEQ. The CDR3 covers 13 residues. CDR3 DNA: TGTGCCAGCAGCCAAGCTACGAGCAATGAGCAGTTCTTC. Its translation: CASSQATSNEQFF.

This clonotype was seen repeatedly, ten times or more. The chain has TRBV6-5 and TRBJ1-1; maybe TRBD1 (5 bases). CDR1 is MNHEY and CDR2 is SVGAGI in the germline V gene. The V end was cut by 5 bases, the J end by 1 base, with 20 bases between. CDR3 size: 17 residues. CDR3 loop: CASSKNTRVEPNTEAFF. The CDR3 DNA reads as TGTGCCAGCAGTAAAAACACCAGGGTCGAACCGAACACTGAAGCTTTCTTT.

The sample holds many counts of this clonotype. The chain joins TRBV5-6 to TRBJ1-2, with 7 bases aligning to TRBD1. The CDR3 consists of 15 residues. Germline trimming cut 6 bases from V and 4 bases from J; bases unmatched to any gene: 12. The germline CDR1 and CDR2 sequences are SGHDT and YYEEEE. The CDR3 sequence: CASKLRGGAGYGYTF. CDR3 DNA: TGTGCCAGCAAACTCCGAGGGGGCGCGGGCTATGGCTACACCTTC.

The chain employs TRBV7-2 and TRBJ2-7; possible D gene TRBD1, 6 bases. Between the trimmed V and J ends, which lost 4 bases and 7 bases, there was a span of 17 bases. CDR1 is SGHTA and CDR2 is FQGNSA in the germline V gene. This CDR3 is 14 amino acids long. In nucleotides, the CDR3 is TGTGCCAGCAGCTCGCCTTCAGGGGCGAAGGAGCAGTACTTC. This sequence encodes CASSSPSGAKEQYF.

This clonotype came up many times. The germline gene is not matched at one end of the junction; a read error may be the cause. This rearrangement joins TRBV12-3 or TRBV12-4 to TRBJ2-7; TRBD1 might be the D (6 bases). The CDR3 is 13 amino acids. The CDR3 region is CASSLGGTYEQYF. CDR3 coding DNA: TGTGCCAGCAGCTTAGGGGGAACCTACGAGCAGTACTTC.

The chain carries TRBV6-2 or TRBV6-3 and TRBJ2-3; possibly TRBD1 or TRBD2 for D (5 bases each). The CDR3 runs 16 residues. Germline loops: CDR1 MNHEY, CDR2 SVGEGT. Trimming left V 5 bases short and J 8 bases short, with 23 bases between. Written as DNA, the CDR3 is TGTGCCAGCAGTGCCTTACCCGGGGCAATGGGGCGTACGCAGTATTTT. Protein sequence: CASSALPGAMGRTQYF.

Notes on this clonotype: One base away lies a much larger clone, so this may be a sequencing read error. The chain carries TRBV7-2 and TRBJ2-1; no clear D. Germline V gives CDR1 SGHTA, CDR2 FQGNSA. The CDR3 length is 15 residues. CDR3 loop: CASSLATSSYDEQFF. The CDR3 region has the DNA TGTGCCAGCAGCTTAGCCACCAGCTCCTACGATGAGCAGTTCTTC.

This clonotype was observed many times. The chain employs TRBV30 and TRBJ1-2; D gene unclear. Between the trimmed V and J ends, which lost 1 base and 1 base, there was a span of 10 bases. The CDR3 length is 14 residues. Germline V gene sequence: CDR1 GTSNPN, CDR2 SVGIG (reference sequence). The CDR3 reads CAWSEGLLNYGYTF. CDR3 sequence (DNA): TGTGCCTGGAGTGAAGGACTCCTTAACTATGGCTACACCTTC. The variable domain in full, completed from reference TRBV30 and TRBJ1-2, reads SQTIHQWPATLVQPVGSPLSLECTVEGTSNPNLYWYRQAAGRGLQLLFYSVGIGQISSEVPQNLSASRPQDRQFILSSKKLLLSDSGFYLCAWSEGLLNYGYTFGSGTRLTVV.